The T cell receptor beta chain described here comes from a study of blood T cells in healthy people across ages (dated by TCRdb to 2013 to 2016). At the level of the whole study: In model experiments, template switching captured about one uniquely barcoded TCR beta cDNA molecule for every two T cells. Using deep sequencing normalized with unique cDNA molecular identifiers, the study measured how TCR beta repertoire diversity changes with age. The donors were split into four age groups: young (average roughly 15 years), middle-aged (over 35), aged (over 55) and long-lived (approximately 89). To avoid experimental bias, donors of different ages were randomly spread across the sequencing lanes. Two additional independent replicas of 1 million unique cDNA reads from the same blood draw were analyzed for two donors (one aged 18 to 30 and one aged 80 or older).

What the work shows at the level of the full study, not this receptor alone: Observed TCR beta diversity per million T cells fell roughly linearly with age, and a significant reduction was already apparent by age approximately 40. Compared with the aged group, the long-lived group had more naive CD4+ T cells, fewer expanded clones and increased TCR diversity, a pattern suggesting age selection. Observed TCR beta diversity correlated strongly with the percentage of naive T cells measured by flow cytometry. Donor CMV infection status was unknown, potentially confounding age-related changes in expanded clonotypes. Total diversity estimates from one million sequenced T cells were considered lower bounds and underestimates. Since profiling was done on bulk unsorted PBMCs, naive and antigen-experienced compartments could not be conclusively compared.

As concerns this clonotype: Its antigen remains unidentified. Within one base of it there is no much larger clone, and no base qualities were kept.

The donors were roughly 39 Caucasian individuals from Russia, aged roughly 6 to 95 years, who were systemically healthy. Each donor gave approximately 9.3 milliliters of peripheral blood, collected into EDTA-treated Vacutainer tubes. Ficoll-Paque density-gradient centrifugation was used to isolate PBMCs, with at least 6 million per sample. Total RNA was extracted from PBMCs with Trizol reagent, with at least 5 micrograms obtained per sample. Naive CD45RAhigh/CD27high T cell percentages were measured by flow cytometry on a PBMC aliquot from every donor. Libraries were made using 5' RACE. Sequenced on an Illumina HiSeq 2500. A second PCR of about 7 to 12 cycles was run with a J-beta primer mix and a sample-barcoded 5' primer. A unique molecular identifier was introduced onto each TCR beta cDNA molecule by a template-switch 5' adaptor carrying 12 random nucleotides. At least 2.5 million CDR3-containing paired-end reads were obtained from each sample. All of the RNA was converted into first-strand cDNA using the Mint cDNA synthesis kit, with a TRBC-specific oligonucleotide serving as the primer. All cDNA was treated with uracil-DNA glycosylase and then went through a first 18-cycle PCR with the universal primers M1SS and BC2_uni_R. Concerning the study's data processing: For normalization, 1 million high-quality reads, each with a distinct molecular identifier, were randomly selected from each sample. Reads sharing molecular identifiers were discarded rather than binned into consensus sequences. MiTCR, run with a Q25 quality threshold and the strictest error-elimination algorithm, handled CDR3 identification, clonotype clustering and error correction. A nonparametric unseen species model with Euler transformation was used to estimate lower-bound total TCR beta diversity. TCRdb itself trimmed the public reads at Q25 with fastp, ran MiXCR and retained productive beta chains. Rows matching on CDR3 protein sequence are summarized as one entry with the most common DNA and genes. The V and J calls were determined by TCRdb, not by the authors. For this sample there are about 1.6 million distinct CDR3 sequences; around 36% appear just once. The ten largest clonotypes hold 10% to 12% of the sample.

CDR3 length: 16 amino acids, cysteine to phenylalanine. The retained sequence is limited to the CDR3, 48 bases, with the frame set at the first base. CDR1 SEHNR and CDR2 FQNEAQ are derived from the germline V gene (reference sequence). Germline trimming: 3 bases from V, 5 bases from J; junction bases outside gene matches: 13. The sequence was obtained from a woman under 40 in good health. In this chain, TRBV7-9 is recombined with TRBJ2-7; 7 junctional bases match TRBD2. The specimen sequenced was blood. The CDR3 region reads CASSFPGRVAVHEQYF. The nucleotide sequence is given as TGTGCCAGCAGCTTCCCGGGGAGGGTGGCCGTCCACGAGCAGTACTTC.